The T cell receptor beta chain described here comes from a study of OX40 agonist ivuxolimab in advanced cancers. Background on the study: With a range of roughly 20 to 79, age averaged approximately 54 years, and around 83% were male. Under the entry rules, prior anti-PD-1, anti-PD-L1 or anti-CTLA-4 therapy was allowed, and around 36% had some. Study-level points and caveats: Fewer expanded clones were found on average in CD4+ than in CD8+ T cells. At doses 0.1 to 3.0 mg/kg, CD4+ and CD8+ clones expanded.

There are 13 residues in the CDR3. Trimming left V 4 bases short and J 1 base short, with 6 bases between. Germline V gene data show CDR1 as MDHEN and CDR2 as SYDVKM. This clone came up a few times. The antigen remains undetermined. Method: immunoSEQ multiplex PCR; TCRdb's copy keeps in-frame clones and lacks some. The profile shows 60,000 to 75,000 clones, approximately 86% of them singletons. The receptor was isolated from an adult with an advanced solid tumor such as melanoma, head and neck, liver or kidney cancer. The rearrangement uses TRBV28 and TRBJ2-3, with D uncertain. This sample comprised CD4+ or CD8+ T cells sorted from blood, obtained in a trial of the OX40 agonist ivuxolimab. DNA for the CDR3: TGTGCCAGCAGTTCCCCGGGCACAGATACGCAGTATTTT. Protein: CASSSPGTDTQYF. The full variable domain, its missing parts supplied by reference TRBV28 and TRBJ2-3, is DVKVTQSSRYLVKRTGEKVFLECVQDMDHENMFWYRQDPGLGLRLIYFSYDVKMKEKGDIPEGYSVSREKKERFSLILESASTNQTSMYLCASSSPGTDTQYFGPGTRLTVL.